This T cell receptor (beta chain) was obtained from a study of cytomegalovirus exposure and HLA in healthy donors. General observations from the study: With later analysis, a missense DCLRE1C variant became linked to TCR beta V- and J-gene trimming. The productive fraction for most TCR beta V segments was about 90% or about 30% in an earlier analysis. From TCR beta sequences, most subjects' HLA-A and HLA-B alleles were reportedly predicted accurately. The study designated 150 or so TCR beta chains cytomegalovirus-associated.

Germline CDR1 is SEHNR and CDR2 is FQNEAQ (reference sequence). The CDR3 length is 14 residues. Primers included in the PCR were 60 Vbeta and 13 Jbeta primers. Assay: immunoSEQ multiplex PCR; the TCRdb copy retains only in-frame clones and omits some. The sample holds around 150,000 clones, around 79% seen once. Comment on this clone: What it binds is not known. A junction boundary mismatches the germline segment, possibly from a read error.

This sequence joins TRBV7-9 and TRBJ2-2; D unresolved. The sequence was collected from a human donor in good health. Material for sequencing was PBMCs. CDR3 sequence reads: CSSSLDSFIRELFF. CDR3 nucleotide sequence: TGTTCCAGCAGCTTAGATAGCTTTATCAGGGAGCTGTTTTTT. The complete variable domain, with remaining parts taken from reference TRBV7-9 and TRBJ2-2, reads DTGVSQNPRHKITKRGQNVTFRCDPISEHNRLYWYRQTLGQGPEFLTYFQNEAQLEKSRLLSDRFSAERPKGSFSTLEIQRTEQGDSAMYLCSSSLDSFIRELFFGEGSRLTVL.